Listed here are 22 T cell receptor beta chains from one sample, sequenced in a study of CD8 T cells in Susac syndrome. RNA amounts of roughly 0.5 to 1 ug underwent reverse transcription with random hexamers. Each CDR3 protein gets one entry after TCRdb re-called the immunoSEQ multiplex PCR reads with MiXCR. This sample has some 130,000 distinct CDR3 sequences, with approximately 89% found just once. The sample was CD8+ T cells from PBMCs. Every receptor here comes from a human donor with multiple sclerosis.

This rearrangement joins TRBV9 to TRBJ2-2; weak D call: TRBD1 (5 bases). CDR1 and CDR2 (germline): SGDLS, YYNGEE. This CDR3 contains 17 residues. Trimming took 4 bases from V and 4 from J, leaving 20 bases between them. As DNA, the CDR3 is TGTGCCAGCAGCCCCCGAAAGGGCAGGGCAGCCACCGGGGAGCTGTTTTTT. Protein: CASSPRKGRAATGELFF.

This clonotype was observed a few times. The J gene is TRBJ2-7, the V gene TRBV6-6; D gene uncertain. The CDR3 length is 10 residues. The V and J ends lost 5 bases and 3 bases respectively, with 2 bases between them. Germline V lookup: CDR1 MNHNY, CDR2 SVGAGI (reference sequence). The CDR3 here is CASSDYEQYF. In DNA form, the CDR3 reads TGTGCCAGCAGTGACTACGAGCAGTACTTC.

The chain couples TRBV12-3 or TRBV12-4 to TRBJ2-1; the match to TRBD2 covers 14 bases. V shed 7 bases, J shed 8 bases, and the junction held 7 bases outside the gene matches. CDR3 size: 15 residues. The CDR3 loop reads CASNRLAGGPDEQFF. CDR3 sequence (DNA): TGTGCCAGCAACCGACTAGCGGGAGGGCCCGATGAGCAGTTCTTC.

The CDR3 loop reads CASSYMDRARQPQHF. The CDR3, as DNA: TGTGCCAGCAGTTACATGGACAGGGCTCGACAGCCCCAGCATTTT. This chain links TRBV6-2 or TRBV6-3 with TRBJ1-5; 8 bases fit TRBD1. This CDR3 is 15 amino acids long. Germline CDR1 reads MNHEY; CDR2 reads SVGEGT. The J segment lost 7 bases and the V segment lost 2 bases, leaving 7 bases of the junction unmatched.

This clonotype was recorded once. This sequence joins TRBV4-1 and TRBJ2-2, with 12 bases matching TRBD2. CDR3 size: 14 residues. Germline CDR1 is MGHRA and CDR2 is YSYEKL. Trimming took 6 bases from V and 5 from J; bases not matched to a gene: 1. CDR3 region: CASSLAGGTGELFF. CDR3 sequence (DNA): TGCGCCAGCAGTCTAGCGGGAGGGACCGGGGAGCTGTTTTTT.

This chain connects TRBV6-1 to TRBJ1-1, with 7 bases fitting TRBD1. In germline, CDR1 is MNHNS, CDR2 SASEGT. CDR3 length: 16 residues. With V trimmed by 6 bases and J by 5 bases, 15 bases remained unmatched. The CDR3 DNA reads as TGTGCCAGCAGAATCCGGGACAGAACTTTCAGGACTGAAGCTTTCTTT. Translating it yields CASRIRDRTFRTEAFF.

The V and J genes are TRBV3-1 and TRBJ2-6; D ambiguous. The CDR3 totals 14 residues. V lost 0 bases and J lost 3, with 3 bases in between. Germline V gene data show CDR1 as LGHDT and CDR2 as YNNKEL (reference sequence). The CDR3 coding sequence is TGTGCCAGCAGCCAAGATGGTGGGGCCAACGTCCTGACTTTC. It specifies CASSQDGGANVLTF.

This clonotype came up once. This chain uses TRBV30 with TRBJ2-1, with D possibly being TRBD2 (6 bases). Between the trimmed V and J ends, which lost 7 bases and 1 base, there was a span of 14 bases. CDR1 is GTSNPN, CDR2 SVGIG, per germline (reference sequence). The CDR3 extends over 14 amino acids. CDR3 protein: CAFPRGTSYNEQFF. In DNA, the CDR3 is TGTGCCTTTCCTAGAGGGACTTCCTACAATGAGCAGTTCTTC.

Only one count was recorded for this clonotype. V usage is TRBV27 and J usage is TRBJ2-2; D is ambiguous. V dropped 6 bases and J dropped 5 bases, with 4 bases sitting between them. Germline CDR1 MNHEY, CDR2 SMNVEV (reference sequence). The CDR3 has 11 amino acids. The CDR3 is CASRTTGELFF. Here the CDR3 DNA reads TGTGCCAGCAGAACGACCGGGGAGCTGTTTTTT.

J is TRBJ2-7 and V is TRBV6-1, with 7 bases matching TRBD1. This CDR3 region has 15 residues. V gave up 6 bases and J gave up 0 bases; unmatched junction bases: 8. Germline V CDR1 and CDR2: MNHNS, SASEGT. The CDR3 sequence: CASSVGQPHSYEQYF. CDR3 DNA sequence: TGTGCCAGCAGCGTGGGACAGCCCCACTCCTACGAGCAGTACTTC.

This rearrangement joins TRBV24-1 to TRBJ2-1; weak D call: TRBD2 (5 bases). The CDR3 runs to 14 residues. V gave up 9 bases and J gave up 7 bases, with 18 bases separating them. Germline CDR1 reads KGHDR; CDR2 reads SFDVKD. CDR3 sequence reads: CATEAEGEGNEQFF. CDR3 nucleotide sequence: TGTGCCACCGAGGCTGAGGGAGAGGGTAATGAGCAGTTCTTC.

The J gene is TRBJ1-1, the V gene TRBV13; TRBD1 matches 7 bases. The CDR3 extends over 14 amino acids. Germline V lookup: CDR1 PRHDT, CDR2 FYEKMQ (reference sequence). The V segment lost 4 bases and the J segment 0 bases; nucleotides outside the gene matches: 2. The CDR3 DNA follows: TGTGCCAGCAGCTCAGGGGGGATGAACACTGAAGCTTTCTTT. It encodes CASSSGGMNTEAFF.

The CDR3 nucleotides read TGTGCCAGCAGCCATGACAGGGAGGGGACCAAAAACATTCAGTACTTC. Its translation is CASSHDREGTKNIQYF. V gene TRBV6-2 or TRBV6-3 combines with J gene TRBJ2-4; D tentatively fits TRBD1 or TRBD2 (7 bases each). Germline assignment: CDR1 MNHEY and CDR2 SVGEGT. The length of the CDR3 is 16 residues. Trimming took off 6 bases at V and 2 bases at J, with 17 bases between the two ends.

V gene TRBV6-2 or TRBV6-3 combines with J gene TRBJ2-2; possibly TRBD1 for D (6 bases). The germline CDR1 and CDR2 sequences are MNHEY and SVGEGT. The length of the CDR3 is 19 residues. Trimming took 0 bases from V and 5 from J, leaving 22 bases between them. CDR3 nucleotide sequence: TGTGCCAGCAGTTACTCGTGGACTCTGATTCGACAGGAGACCGGGGAGCTGTTTTTT. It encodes CASSYSWTLIRQETGELFF.

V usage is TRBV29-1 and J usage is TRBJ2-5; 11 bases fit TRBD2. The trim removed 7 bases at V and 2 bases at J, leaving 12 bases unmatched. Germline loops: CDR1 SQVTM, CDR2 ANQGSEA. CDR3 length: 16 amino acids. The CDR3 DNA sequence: TGCAGCGGTCCGGGACTAGCGGATATAACACAAGAGACCCAGTACTTC. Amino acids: CSGPGLADITQETQYF.

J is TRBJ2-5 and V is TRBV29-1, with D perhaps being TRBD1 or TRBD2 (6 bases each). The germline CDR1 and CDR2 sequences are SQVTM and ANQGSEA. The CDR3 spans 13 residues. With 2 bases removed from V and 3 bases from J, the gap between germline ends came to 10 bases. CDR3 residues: CSVERGAEETQYF. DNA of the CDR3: TGCAGCGTTGAAAGGGGGGCAGAAGAGACCCAGTACTTC.

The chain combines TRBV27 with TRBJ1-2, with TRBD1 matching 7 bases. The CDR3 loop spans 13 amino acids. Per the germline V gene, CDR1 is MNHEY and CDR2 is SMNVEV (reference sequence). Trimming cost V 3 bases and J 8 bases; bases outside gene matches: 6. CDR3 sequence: CASSLTGTGGYTF. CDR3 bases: TGTGCCAGCAGTTTGACAGGGACCGGGGGCTACACCTTC.

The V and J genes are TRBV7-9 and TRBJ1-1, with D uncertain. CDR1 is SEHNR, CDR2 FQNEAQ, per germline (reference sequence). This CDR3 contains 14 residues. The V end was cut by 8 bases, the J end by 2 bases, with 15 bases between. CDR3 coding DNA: TGTGCCAGCTTTGGAGGGAATACTAACACTGAAGCTTTCTTT. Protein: CASFGGNTNTEAFF.

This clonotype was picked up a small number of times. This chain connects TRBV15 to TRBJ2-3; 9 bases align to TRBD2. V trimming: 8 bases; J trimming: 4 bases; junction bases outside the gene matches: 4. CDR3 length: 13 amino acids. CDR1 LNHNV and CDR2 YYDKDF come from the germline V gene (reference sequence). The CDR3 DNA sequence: TGTGCCACCGGCGGGAGGGCCTCAGATACGCAGTATTTT. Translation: CATGGRASDTQYF.

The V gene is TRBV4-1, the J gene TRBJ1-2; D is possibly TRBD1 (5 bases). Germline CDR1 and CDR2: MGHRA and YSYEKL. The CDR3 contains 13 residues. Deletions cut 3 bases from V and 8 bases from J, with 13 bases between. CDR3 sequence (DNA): TGCGCCAGCAGCCAGCAGGGTTCTCTAGGCTACACCTTC. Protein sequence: CASSQQGSLGYTF.

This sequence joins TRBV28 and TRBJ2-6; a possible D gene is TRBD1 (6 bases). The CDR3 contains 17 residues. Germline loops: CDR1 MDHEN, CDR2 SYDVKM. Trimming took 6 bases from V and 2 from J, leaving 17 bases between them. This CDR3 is CASRSNAGTPGANVLTF. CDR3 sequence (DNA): TGTGCCAGCAGGTCGAATGCTGGGACACCTGGGGCCAACGTCCTGACTTTC.

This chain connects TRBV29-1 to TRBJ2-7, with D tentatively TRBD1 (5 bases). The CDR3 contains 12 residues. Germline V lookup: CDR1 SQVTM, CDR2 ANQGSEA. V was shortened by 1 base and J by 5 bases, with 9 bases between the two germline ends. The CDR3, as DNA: TGCAGCGTTGAAGGACAGAGTAACGAGCAGTACTTC. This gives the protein CSVEGQSNEQYF.